This record concerns one T cell receptor beta chain sequence. Germline V CDR1 and CDR2: KGHSH, LQKENI. This CDR3 has 14 residues. The V and J ends lost 0 bases and 7 bases respectively, with 12 bases between them. Some clones are missing from TCRdb's copy, which holds only in-frame ones; the method was immunoSEQ multiplex PCR. This repertoire shows under 95,000 clones, roughly nine tenths found once; its top ten account for 1.2% to 1.5%. This specimen belongs to a study of T cell responses to AZD1222 COVID-19 vaccine. The chain is built from TRBV18 and TRBJ2-5; possibly TRBD2 for D (6 bases). The clonotype originates from an adult who received the AZD1222 COVID-19 vaccine. The specimen comprised peripheral blood, sampled 28 days after the second AZD1222 dose. CDR3: CASSPPEGMGTQYF. The CDR3 DNA reads as TGTGCCAGCTCACCACCGGAGGGGATGGGGACCCAGTACTTC. Using reference TRBV18 and TRBJ2-5 for the parts outside the CDR3, the full variable domain is NAGVMQNPRHLVRRRGQEARLRCSPMKGHSHVYWYRQLPEEGLKFMVYLQKENIIDESGMPKERFSAEFPKEGPSILRIQQVVRGDSAAYFCASSPPEGMGTQYFGPGTRLLVL.